The entry below gives a single T cell receptor (beta chain) sequence along with its context. The sample comes from a study of blood T cell repertoires in COVID-19. About the study: Researchers got acute and convalescent COVID-19 samples from the United States, Italy and Spain.

Authors' data handling: Amplification of reference gene primers provided the estimated nucleated cell counts. This table comes from immunoSEQ multiplex PCR, and its TCRdb copy is limited to in-frame clones, with some not included. D and trimming were read from the DNA, whereas the V and J calls and clone size are those reported in that table. Here the sample spans about 71,000 clones, roughly 83% being singletons. The sample taken for sequencing was peripheral blood. The receptor comes from a man in his sixties or seventies with acute or convalescent COVID-19.

The DNA of the CDR3 is TGTGCCAGCTCACCAAATCCGGGACAGTCCTACGAGCAGTACTTC. As protein: CASSPNPGQSYEQYF. The V gene is TRBV18, the J gene TRBJ2-7; TRBD1 aligns across 7 bases. J lost 1 base, V lost 2 bases, and 5 bases had no gene match. The CDR3 length is 15 residues. The V gene's germline CDR1 is KGHSH and CDR2 LQKENI.